Each of the 4 T cell receptor beta chains below was sequenced from the same sample in a study of blood T cell repertoires in COVID-19. Sequencing was performed with immunoSEQ multiplex PCR; in TCRdb, only in-frame clones are kept and a portion is missing. Of around 310,000 clones listed, nearly 90% are singletons. Sequenced: PBMCs or T cells enriched from blood (not recorded which). The receptors were gathered from a woman in her 30s who had recovered from COVID-19.

The chain carries TRBV29-1 and TRBJ2-7, with 8 bases identical to TRBD1. CDR1 is SQVTM, CDR2 ANQGSEA, per germline. The V and J ends lost 2 bases and 3 bases, in that order; junction bases with no gene match: 9. This CDR3 has 15 residues. CDR3 sequence reads: CSVEREGTGYYEQYF. Here the CDR3 DNA reads TGCAGCGTTGAACGAGAGGGGACAGGATACTACGAGCAGTACTTC.

The J gene is TRBJ1-4, the V gene TRBV5-1; D gene unclear. CDR1 SGHRS and CDR2 YFSETQ come from the germline V gene. V lost 0 bases and J lost 6, with 12 bases in between. The CDR3 sequence is 15 residues long. The CDR3 loop reads CASSLARVPDEKLFF. The CDR3 DNA reads TGCGCCAGCAGCTTGGCTCGAGTCCCCGATGAAAAACTGTTTTTT.

V usage is TRBV11-2 and J usage is TRBJ2-7; 7 nucleotides line up with TRBD2. CDR1 and CDR2 (germline): SGHAT, FQNNGV. The CDR3 has 16 amino acids. Losses at the gene ends were 5 bases for V and 4 bases for J; bases not matched to a gene: 14. CDR3 region: CASSQTSLDLQYEQYF. The CDR3 bases are TGTGCCAGCAGCCAGACTAGCCTCGATCTCCAGTACGAGCAGTACTTC.

This clone was detected a few times. The chain carries TRBV15 and TRBJ2-1; TRBD2 matches 7 bases. The V gene end was trimmed by 0 bases and the J gene end by 5 bases; junction bases not matched to a gene: 7. Germline values: CDR1 LNHNV, CDR2 YYDKDF (reference sequence). The CDR3 contains 16 residues. The CDR3 loop reads CATSRERAGEDNEQFF. The CDR3 DNA sequence: TGTGCCACCAGCAGAGAACGGGCGGGAGAGGACAATGAGCAGTTCTTC.